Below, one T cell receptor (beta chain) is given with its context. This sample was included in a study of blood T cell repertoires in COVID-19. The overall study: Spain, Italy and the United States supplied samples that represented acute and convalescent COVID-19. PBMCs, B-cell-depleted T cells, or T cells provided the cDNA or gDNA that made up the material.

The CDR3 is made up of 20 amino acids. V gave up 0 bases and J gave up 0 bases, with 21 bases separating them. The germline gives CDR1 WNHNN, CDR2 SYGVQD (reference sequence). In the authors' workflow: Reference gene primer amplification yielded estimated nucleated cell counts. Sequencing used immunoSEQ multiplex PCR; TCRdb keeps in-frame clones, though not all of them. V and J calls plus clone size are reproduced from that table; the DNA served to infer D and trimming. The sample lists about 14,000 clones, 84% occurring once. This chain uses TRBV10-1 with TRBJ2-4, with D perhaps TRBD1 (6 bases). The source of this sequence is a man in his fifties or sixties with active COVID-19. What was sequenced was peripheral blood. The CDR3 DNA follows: TGCGCCAGCAGTGAGTCGAGACGGCAGGGGATTAAACTAGCCAAAAACATTCAGTACTTC. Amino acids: CASSESRRQGIKLAKNIQYF.